The rows below give T cell receptor beta chains drawn from one sample of a study of neoadjuvant anti-PD-1 for oral cavity cancer. Assay: immunoSEQ multiplex PCR; the TCRdb copy retains only in-frame clones and omits some. The sample records approximately 67,000 clones, over 70% being singletons. The sample in question was PBMCs, obtained before nivolumab (anti-PD-1) treatment. These receptors were collected from a person aged 40-85 years with oral cavity squamous cell carcinoma. Each CDR3 is given with its conserved first and last residue. The D gene is left open where the match is weak. Size values are once, few and many counts, or a class for expanded clones, and some rows have none.

TRBV5-1	TRBJ2-1	NA	NA	CASSDPSSYNEQFF	TGCGCCAGCAGTGATCCGAGCTCCTACAATGAGCAGTTCTTC
TRBV7-6	TRBJ1-1	NA	NA	CASSLASTVGVFTEAFF	TGTGCCAGCAGCTTAGCATCCACCGTCGGGGTTTTCACTGAAGCTTTCTTT
TRBV28	TRBJ1-1	NA	NA	CASSPHSSGMNTEAFF	TGTGCCAGCAGTCCCCACTCTTCGGGTATGAACACTGAAGCTTTCTTT
TRBV10-3	TRBJ2-1	TRBD1	NA	CAISGGQRVTNEQFF	TGTGCCATCAGTGGGGGACAGAGGGTAACGAATGAGCAGTTCTTC
TRBV9	TRBJ1-1	NA	NA	CASSVTGSGKAFF	TGTGCCAGCAGCGTGACAGGCTCGGGTAAAGCTTTCTTT
TRBV7-6	TRBJ2-7	NA	few	CASSLVLGGSEQYF	TGTGCCAGCAGCTTAGTCTTGGGGGGCTCCGAGCAGTACTTC
TRBV15	TRBJ2-7	TRBD2	NA	CATSQGLAGVHSYEQYF	TGTGCCACCAGTCAGGGACTAGCGGGGGTGCACTCCTACGAGCAGTACTTC
TRBV15	TRBJ2-1	NA	NA	CATSRDGQGRNEQFF	TGTGCCACCAGCAGAGATGGCCAGGGTAGGAATGAGCAGTTCTTC
TRBV27	TRBJ1-5	NA	NA	CASSLSSRGGSQPQHF	TGTGCCAGCAGTTTATCCTCCAGGGGAGGCAGTCAGCCCCAGCATTTT
TRBV27	TRBJ2-7	NA	NA	CASRGVGRSYEQYF	TGTGCCAGCAGAGGAGTAGGGAGATCCTACGAGCAGTACTTC